What follows are 11 T cell receptor beta chains derived from one specimen sequenced in a study of beta chain features in type 1 diabetes (dated by TCRdb to 2016 to 2019). Library creation used the immunoSEQ multiplex PCR assay. All of the isolated RNA was reverse transcribed with the High Capacity cDNA Reverse Transcription Kit, so expressed TCRB transcripts were sequenced. TCRdb took over this immuneACCESS table, retaining in-frame rearrangements with V and J assigned. Such tables are incomplete; in checked studies, under half of the missing clones stem from an unresolved V gene, and the remainder is unexplained. Present in this sample are some 410,000 clones, approximately 15% of which were seen just once. The ten largest clones represent approximately 0.038% of the sample. The sequenced material came from naive CD4+ T cells from blood. Taken with the paper, the label for cell subset or site translates to: true naive CD4+ T cells. The receptors originated from a man under 40 in good health.

V and J are TRBV2 and TRBJ2-7; D unclear. The CDR3 is made up of 10 amino acids. The germline V gene encodes CDR1 SNHLY and CDR2 FYNNEI. The V end lost 6 bases, the J end lost 6 bases, and 6 bases lay between the germline ends. CDR3 bases: TGTGCCAGCAGACAGACCGAGCAGTACGTC. Protein: CASRQTEQYV.

This clone was recorded at least ten times. The chain couples TRBV15 to TRBJ2-5, with D hard to call. Germline V gene data show CDR1 as LNHNV and CDR2 as YYDKDF (reference sequence). With 4 bases removed from V and 3 bases from J, the gap between germline ends came to 12 bases. The CDR3 sequence is 14 residues long. The CDR3 coding sequence is TGTGCCACCAGCAAGTCCGCGAAGGAAGAGACCCAGTACTTC. It encodes CATSKSAKEETQYF.

V gene TRBV7-7 combines with J gene TRBJ2-3; TRBD2 matches 9 bases. Unmatched junction bases numbered 4, after V lost 1 base and J lost 2 bases. The length of the CDR3 is 16 residues. Germline CDR1 SSHAT, CDR2 FNYEAQ (reference sequence). The CDR3: CASSLGAGGFTDTQYF. The CDR3 DNA reads as TGTGCCAGCAGCTTAGGAGCGGGGGGTTTCACAGATACGCAGTATTTT. The full variable domain, its missing parts supplied by reference TRBV7-7 and TRBJ2-3, is GAGVSQSPRYKVTKRGQDVTLRCDPISSHATLYWYQQALGQGPEFLTYFNYEAQPDKSGLPSDRFSAERPEGSISTLTIQRTEQRDSAMYRCASSLGAGGFTDTQYFGPGTRLTVL.

This clone was found a few times. The CDR3 loop is CASSYSQLADTQYF. In nucleotides, the CDR3 is TGTGCCAGCAGTTACTCGCAATTAGCGGATACGCAGTATTTT. J is TRBJ2-3 and V is TRBV6-5; a weak D match, TRBD2 (5 bases). The V and J ends lost 0 bases and 6 bases respectively, with 10 bases between them. Germline values: CDR1 MNHEY, CDR2 SVGAGI. The CDR3 sequence is 14 residues long.

The chain links TRBV9 to TRBJ1-4; no firm D call. The CDR3 length is 15 residues. Germline CDR1 is SGDLS and CDR2 is YYNGEE. V was clipped by 4 bases and J by 7 bases, with 17 bases between them. Written as DNA, the CDR3 is TGTGCCAGCAGCCCAAGAATGAACGTGGGTGAAAAACTGTTTTTT. Translating gives CASSPRMNVGEKLFF.

V gene TRBV19 combines with J gene TRBJ2-5; 7 nucleotides match TRBD2. V lost 6 bases and J lost 1; bases outside the gene matches: 2. Germline CDR1 reads LNHDA; CDR2 reads SQIVND (reference sequence). The CDR3 runs 13 residues. CDR3 protein: CASRASGQETQYF. The CDR3 DNA is TGTGCCAGTAGGGCTAGCGGCCAAGAGACCCAGTACTTC.

This clone has only a few counts. The chain has TRBV9 and TRBJ2-1; 7 positions agree with TRBD2. This CDR3 contains 15 residues. V shed 3 bases, J shed 3 bases, and the junction held 6 bases outside the gene matches. Germline V lookup: CDR1 SGDLS, CDR2 YYNGEE. The CDR3 sequence is CASSARGDYYNEQFF. The CDR3 DNA reads TGTGCCAGCAGCGCCCGCGGGGACTACTACAATGAGCAGTTCTTC.

The chain joins TRBV5-1 to TRBJ2-1; D unclear. V gave up 0 bases and J gave up 4 bases, with 8 bases separating them. Germline V CDR1 and CDR2: SGHRS, YFSETQ. This CDR3 has 14 residues. The CDR3 DNA reads as TGCGCCAGCAGCTTGGGACACACTTACAATGAGCAGTTCTTC. This sequence encodes CASSLGHTYNEQFF.

The genes are TRBV4-1 and TRBJ1-2; D might be TRBD1 (5 bases). V lost 1 base to trimming and J lost 5 bases, with 14 bases between them. This CDR3 contains 15 residues. Germline V gives CDR1 MGHRA, CDR2 YSYEKL. The CDR3 loop reads CASSQGARVGYGYTF. CDR3 nucleotide sequence: TGCGCCAGCAGCCAAGGAGCCAGGGTCGGATATGGCTACACCTTC.

The chain carries TRBV2 and TRBJ1-1, with D hard to call. This CDR3 is 15 amino acids long. Germline CDR1 and CDR2: SNHLY and FYNNEI. V was pared by 1 base and J by 3 bases, with 12 bases between. CDR3: CASSEDRRVDTEAFF. As DNA, the CDR3 is TGTGCCAGCAGTGAAGATAGACGCGTGGACACTGAAGCTTTCTTT.

The J gene is TRBJ1-5, the V gene TRBV30; the D is unclear. The CDR3 runs to 16 residues. The germline V and J ends were trimmed by 2 bases and 0 bases, with 14 bases remaining between them. Germline V gives CDR1 GTSNPN, CDR2 SVGIG (reference sequence). This chain's CDR3 is CAWSPTLVNSNQPQHF. The CDR3 DNA sequence: TGTGCCTGGAGTCCGACACTGGTGAATAGCAATCAGCCCCAGCATTTT.